The clone carrying this T cell receptor beta chain has more than one count but fewer than ten. The antigen is unknown. The sample originates from a study of cytomegalovirus exposure and HLA in healthy donors. Overall study: Findings of an earlier analysis included more than 90 million unique TCR beta sequences from around 180 million T cells. Samples from HLA-typed donors yielded about 85 million unique TCRs in an early data release.

Germline V CDR1 and CDR2: MGHDK, SYGVNS. The CDR3 covers 13 residues. Deletions cut 2 bases from V and 4 bases from J, with 8 bases between. The PCR employed 60 Vbeta primers together with 13 Jbeta primers. TCRdb's copy holds only in-frame clones and misses some; the assay was immunoSEQ multiplex PCR. The sample records around 85,000 clones, around four fifths being singletons. Study-wide results and caveats: From TCR beta sequences, most subjects' HLA-A and HLA-B alleles were reportedly predicted accurately.

V is TRBV25-1 and J is TRBJ1-1; D possibly corresponds to TRBD1 (5 bases). The TCR was taken from a young man in good health and CMV-seronegative. The material sequenced was PBMCs. CDR3 region: CASSEVGGTEAFF. CDR3 DNA: TGTGCCAGCAGTGAAGTCGGGGGCACTGAAGCTTTCTTT.